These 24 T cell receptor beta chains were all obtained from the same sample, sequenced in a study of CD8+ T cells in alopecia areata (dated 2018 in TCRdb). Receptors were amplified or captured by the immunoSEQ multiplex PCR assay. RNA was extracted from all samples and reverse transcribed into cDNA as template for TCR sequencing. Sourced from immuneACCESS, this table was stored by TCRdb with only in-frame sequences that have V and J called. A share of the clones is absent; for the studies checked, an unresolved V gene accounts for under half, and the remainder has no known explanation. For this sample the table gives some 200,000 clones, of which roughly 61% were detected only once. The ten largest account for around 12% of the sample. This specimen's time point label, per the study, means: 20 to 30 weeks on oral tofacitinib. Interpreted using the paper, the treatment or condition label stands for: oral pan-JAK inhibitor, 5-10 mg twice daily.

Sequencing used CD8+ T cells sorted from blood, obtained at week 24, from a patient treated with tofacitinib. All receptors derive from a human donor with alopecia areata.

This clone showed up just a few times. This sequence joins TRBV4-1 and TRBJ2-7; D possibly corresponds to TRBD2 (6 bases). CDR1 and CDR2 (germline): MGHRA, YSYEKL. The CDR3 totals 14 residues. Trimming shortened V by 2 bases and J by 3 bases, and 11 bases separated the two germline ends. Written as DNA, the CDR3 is TGCGCCAGCAGCCAAATAATAGCGGACTACGAGCAGTACTTC. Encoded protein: CASSQIIADYEQYF.

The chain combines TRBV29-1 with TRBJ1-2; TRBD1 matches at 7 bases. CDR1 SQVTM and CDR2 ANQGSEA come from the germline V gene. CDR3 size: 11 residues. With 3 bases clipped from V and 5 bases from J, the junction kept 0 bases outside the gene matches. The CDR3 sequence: CSVEGQYGYTF. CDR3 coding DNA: TGCAGCGTTGAGGGACAGTATGGCTACACCTTC.

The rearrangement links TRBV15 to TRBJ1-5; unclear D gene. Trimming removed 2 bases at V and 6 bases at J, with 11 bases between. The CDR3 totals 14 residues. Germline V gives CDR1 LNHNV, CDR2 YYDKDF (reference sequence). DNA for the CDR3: TGTGCCACCAGCAGACCCGGGTGGAGTCAGCCCCAGCATTTT. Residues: CATSRPGWSQPQHF.

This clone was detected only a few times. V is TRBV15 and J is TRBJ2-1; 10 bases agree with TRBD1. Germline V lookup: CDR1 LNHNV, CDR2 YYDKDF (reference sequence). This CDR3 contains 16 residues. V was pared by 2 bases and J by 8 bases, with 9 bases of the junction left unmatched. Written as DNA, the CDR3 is TGTGCCACCAGCAGATATCGGGACAGGGGTATTGATGAGCAGTTCTTC. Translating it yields CATSRYRDRGIDEQFF.

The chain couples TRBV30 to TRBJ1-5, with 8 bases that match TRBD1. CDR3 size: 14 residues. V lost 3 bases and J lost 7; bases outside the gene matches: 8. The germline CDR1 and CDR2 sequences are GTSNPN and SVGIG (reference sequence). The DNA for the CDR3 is TGTGCCTGGAGCGCAGGGGGCGGTAGCCAGCCCCAGCATTTT. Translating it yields CAWSAGGGSQPQHF. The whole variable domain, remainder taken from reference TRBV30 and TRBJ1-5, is SQTIHQWPATLVQPVGSPLSLECTVEGTSNPNLYWYRQAAGRGLQLLFYSVGIGQISSEVPQNLSASRPQDRQFILSSKKLLLSDSGFYLCAWSAGGGSQPQHFGDGTRLSIL.

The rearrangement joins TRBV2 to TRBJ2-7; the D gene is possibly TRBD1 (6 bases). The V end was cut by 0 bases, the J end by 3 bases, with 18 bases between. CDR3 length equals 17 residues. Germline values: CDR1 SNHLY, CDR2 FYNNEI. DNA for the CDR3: TGTGCCAGCAGTGAAGCACTGGGTGCGACAGGCAGCTACGAGCAGTACTTC. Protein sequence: CASSEALGATGSYEQYF.

CDR3 DNA sequence: TGTGCCAGCAGCCAGACAGGGGGCCCAGAAAAACTGTTTTTT. Amino acid sequence: CASSQTGGPEKLFF. The V and J genes are TRBV7-9 and TRBJ1-4, with TRBD1 identical over 10 bases. The germline V gene encodes CDR1 SEHNR and CDR2 FQNEAQ (reference sequence). CDR3 size: 14 residues. Trimming took 5 bases from V and 8 from J; bases not matched to a gene: 5.

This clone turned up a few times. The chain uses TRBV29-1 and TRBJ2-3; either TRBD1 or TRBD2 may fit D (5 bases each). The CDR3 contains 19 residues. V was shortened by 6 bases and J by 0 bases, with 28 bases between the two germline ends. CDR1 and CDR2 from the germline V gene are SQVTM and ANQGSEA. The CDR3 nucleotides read TGCAGCGTACCCGGCCCCTTTGGGGGTGGAGTTGGAAGCACAGATACGCAGTATTTT. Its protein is CSVPGPFGGGVGSTDTQYF.

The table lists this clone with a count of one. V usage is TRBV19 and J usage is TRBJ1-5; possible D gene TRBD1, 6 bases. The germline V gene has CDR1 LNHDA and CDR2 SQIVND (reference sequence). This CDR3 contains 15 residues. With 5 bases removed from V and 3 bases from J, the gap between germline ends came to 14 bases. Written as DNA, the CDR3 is TGTGCCAGTAGTGGTTGGGGACAACTCAATCAGCCCCAGCATTTT. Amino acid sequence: CASSGWGQLNQPQHF.

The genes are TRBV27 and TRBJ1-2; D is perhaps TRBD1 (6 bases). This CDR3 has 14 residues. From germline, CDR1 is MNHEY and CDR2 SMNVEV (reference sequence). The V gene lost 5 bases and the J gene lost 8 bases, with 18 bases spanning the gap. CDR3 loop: CASSPRTAGYGYTF. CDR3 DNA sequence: TGTGCCAGCAGTCCCAGGACAGCAGGCTACGGCTACACCTTC.

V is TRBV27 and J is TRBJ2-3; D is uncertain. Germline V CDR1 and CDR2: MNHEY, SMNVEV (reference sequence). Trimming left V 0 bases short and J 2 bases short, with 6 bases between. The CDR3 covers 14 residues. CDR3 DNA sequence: TGTGCCAGCAGTTTATCTGTGCTCACAGATACGCAGTATTTT. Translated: CASSLSVLTDTQYF.

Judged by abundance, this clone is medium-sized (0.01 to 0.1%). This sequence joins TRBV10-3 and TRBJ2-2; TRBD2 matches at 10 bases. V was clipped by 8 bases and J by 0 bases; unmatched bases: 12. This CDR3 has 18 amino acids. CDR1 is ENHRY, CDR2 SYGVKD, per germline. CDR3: CAIQERGGRQTNTGELFF. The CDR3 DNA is TGTGCCATCCAAGAGCGGGGGGGCAGACAAACGAACACCGGGGAGCTGTTTTTT.

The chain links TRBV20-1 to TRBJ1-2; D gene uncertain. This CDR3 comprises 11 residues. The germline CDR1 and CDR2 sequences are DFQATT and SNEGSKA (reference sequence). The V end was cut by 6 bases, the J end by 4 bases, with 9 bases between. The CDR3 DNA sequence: TGCAGTGCCCAAGGGTTCTATGGCTACACCTTC. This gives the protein CSAQGFYGYTF.

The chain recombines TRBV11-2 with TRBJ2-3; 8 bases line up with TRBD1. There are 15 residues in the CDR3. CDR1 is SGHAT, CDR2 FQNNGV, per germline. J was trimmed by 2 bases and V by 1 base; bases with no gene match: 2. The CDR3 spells CASSLGTGHTDTQYF. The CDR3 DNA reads TGTGCCAGCAGCTTAGGGACAGGGCACACAGATACGCAGTATTTT.

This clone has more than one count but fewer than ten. This CDR3 reads CPIGKTSGYNEQFF. CDR3 in DNA: TGTCCCATCGGAAAGACTAGCGGCTACAATGAGCAGTTCTTC. J is TRBJ2-1 and V is TRBV7-2, with TRBD2 matching over 9 bases. The CDR3 sequence is 14 residues long. From germline, CDR1 is SGHTA and CDR2 FQGNSA.

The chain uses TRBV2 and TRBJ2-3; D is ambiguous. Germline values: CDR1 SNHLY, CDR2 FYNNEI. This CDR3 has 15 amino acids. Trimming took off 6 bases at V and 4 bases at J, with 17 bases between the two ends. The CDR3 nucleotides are TGTGCCAGCAGCCAATTAGCTGCCAACCCAGATACGCAGTATTTT. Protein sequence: CASSQLAANPDTQYF.

The CDR3: CASGNRQIAEQFF. In DNA, the CDR3 is TGTGCCAGCGGGAATAGACAGATTGCGGAGCAGTTCTTC. The gene calls are TRBV2 and TRBJ2-1; TRBD1 might be the D (5 bases). Trimming took off 8 bases at V and 10 bases at J, with 18 bases between the two ends. In germline, CDR1 is SNHLY, CDR2 FYNNEI. The CDR3 is 13 amino acids.

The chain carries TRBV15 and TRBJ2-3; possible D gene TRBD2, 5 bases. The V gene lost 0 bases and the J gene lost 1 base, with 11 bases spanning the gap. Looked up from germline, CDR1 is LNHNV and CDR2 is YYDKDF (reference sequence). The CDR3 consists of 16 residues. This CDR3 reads CATSRDRRVGTDTQYF. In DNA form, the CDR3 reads TGTGCCACCAGCAGAGATCGGCGGGTGGGCACAGATACGCAGTATTTT.

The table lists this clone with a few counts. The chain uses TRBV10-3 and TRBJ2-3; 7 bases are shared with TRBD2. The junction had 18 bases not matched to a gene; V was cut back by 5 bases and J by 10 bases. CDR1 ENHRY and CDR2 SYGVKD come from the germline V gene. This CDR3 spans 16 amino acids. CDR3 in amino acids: CAISKSGAASTDPQYF. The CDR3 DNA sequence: TGTGCCATCAGTAAAAGCGGGGCGGCAAGCACGGATCCGCAGTATTTT.

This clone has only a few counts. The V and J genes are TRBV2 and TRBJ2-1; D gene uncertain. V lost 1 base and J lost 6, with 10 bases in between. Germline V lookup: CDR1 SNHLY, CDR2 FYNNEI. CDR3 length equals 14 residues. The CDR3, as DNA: TGTGCCAGCAGTGAAGGGATTAGCCCCAATGAGCAGTTCTTC. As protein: CASSEGISPNEQFF.

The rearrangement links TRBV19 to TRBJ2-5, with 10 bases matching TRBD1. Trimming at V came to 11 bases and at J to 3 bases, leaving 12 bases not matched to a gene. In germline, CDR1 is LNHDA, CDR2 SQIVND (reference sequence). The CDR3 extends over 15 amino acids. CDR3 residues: CASSPSGTGEETQYF. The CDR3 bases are TGTGCCTCCTCACCCTCCGGGACAGGGGAAGAGACCCAGTACTTC.

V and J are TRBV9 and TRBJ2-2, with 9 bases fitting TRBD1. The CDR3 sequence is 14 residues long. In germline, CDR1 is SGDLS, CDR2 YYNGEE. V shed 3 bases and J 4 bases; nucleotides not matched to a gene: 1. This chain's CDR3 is CASSATGGTGELFF. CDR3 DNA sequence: TGTGCCAGCAGCGCGACAGGGGGCACCGGGGAGCTGTTTTTT.

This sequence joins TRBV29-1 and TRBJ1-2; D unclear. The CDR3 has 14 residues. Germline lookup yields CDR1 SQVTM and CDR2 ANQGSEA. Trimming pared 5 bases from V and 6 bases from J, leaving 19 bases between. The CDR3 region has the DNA TGCAGCGTTTTTTCGACAAGCTTAGAGGATGGCTACACCTTC. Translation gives CSVFSTSLEDGYTF.

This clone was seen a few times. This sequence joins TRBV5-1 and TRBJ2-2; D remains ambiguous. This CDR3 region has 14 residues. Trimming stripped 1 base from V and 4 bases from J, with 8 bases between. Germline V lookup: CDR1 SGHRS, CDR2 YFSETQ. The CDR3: CASSLKGPTGELFF. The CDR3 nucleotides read TGCGCCAGCAGCTTGAAGGGCCCCACCGGGGAGCTGTTTTTT.